One sample yielded the 15 T cell receptor beta chains listed below, sequenced in a study of blood T cell repertoires in COVID-19. Clones were read by immunoSEQ multiplex PCR, and TCRdb kept only the in-frame ones, dropping some. The sample lists around 370,000 clones, 88% occurring once. Specimen: PBMCs or T cells enriched from blood (not recorded which). These receptors all come from a woman in her late teens or twenties who had recovered from COVID-19.

In the case of this clone: This CDR3 is also generated by other DNA sequences in the sample. This chain uses TRBV19 with TRBJ1-5; tentative D call: TRBD1 (6 bases). The CDR3 has 13 amino acids. The V gene's germline CDR1 is LNHDA and CDR2 SQIVND (reference sequence). V lost 4 bases to trimming and J lost 4 bases, with 8 bases between them. Written as DNA, the CDR3 is TGTGCCAGTAGTAGAGACAGGAATCAGCCCCAGCATTTT. This sequence encodes CASSRDRNQPQHF.

This clone was counted only a few times. The J gene is TRBJ1-5, the V gene TRBV12-3 or TRBV12-4; D remains ambiguous. With 3 bases removed from V and 5 bases from J, the gap between germline ends came to 8 bases. The CDR3 is made up of 13 amino acids. CDR3 sequence: CASSFDEDQPQHF. For the CDR3, the DNA is TGTGCCAGCAGTTTCGATGAGGATCAGCCCCAGCATTTT.

The chain recombines TRBV6-5 with TRBJ1-4; 8 bases fit TRBD1. The CDR3 sequence is 14 residues long. J was trimmed by 6 bases and V by 3 bases; bases with no gene match: 3. Looked up from germline, CDR1 is MNHEY and CDR2 is SVGAGI. CDR3 nucleotide sequence: TGTGCCAGCAGTTATGGACAGGGCTATGAAAAACTGTTTTTT. It yields the protein CASSYGQGYEKLFF.

About this clone: Different DNA sequences within this sample yield the same CDR3. This chain links TRBV6-1 with TRBJ2-5; 14 nucleotides line up with TRBD2. The germline gives CDR1 MNHNS, CDR2 SASEGT. The CDR3 extends over 15 amino acids. Trimming cost V 1 base and J 5 bases; bases outside gene matches: 0. The CDR3 spells CASSEGLAGGETQYF. The CDR3 bases are TGTGCCAGCAGTGAAGGACTAGCGGGAGGGGAGACCCAGTACTTC.

The chain joins TRBV28 to TRBJ1-1, with 9 bases fitting TRBD1. Germline CDR1 is MDHEN and CDR2 is SYDVKM. The trim removed 6 bases at V and 4 bases at J, leaving 6 bases unmatched. The CDR3 extends over 14 amino acids. CDR3 loop: CASSLQGAATEAFF. CDR3 bases: TGTGCCAGCAGCTTACAGGGGGCGGCCACTGAAGCTTTCTTT.

This clone has just one count. The genes are TRBV4-2 and TRBJ1-2, with D hard to call. The germline V and J ends were trimmed by 2 bases and 3 bases, with 10 bases remaining between them. There are 14 residues in the CDR3. Germline CDR1 reads LGHNA; CDR2 reads YNFKEQ. CDR3 sequence: CASSQRPGDYGYTF. CDR3 DNA: TGTGCCAGCAGCCAACGTCCGGGAGACTATGGCTACACCTTC.

The chain has TRBV30 and TRBJ1-2; D is ambiguous. Per the germline V gene, CDR1 is GTSNPN and CDR2 is SVGIG (reference sequence). This CDR3 comprises 13 residues. Between the trimmed V and J ends, which lost 6 bases and 6 bases, there was a span of 17 bases. CDR3 region: CACGGVTTNGYTF. The CDR3 DNA is TGTGCCTGCGGAGGAGTAACCACCAATGGCTACACCTTC.

The chain couples TRBV25-1 to TRBJ1-1; 8 nucleotides line up with TRBD1. Germline CDR1 is MGHDK and CDR2 is SYGVNS. Trimming removed 5 bases from V and 5 bases from J; junction bases left unmatched: 7. This CDR3 contains 14 residues. CDR3 in amino acids: CASSRTGKRTEAFF. The CDR3 nucleotides are TGTGCCAGCAGTAGGACAGGGAAAAGGACTGAAGCTTTCTTT.

The rearrangement links TRBV13 to TRBJ2-7; a weak D match, TRBD1 (6 bases). Germline loops: CDR1 PRHDT, CDR2 FYEKMQ (reference sequence). The CDR3 is 16 residues long. Trimming took 5 bases from V and 0 from J, leaving 17 bases between them. The CDR3 loop is CASSTGNGLNSYEQYF. The CDR3 nucleotides are TGTGCCAGCAGCACAGGGAATGGTCTAAACTCCTACGAGCAGTACTTC.

The chain uses TRBV3-1 (or the pseudogene TRBV3-2) and TRBJ2-7; tentative D call: TRBD1 (6 bases). Trimming took off 2 bases at V and 3 bases at J, with 17 bases between the two ends. CDR1 LGHDT and CDR2 YNNKEL come from the germline V gene (reference sequence). The CDR3 has 16 residues. The CDR3 DNA reads as TGTGCCAGCAGCCAATCGGCGGCAGGGGCGGACTACGAGCAGTACTTC. Translation: CASSQSAAGADYEQYF.

This rearrangement joins TRBV5-4 to TRBJ1-1; possibly TRBD1 for D (5 bases). V lost 10 bases, J lost 3 bases, and 16 bases lay in between. CDR3 length equals 13 residues. Germline values: CDR1 SGHNT, CDR2 YYREEE (reference sequence). The CDR3 sequence: CAFRPWGDTEAFF. Written as DNA, the CDR3 is TGTGCCTTCCGCCCGTGGGGGGACACTGAAGCTTTCTTT.

The sample holds a few counts of this clone. The V call is TRBV6-1, the J call TRBJ2-1; tentatively, D is TRBD1 (6 bases). V lost 3 bases, J lost 9 bases, and 9 bases lay in between. The CDR3 has 12 amino acids. CDR1 is MNHNS and CDR2 is SASEGT in the germline V gene. CDR3 region: CASSEWGREQFF. The DNA of the CDR3 is TGTGCCAGCAGTGAGTGGGGGCGTGAGCAGTTCTTC.

This clone was recorded only once. This chain joins TRBV25-1 and TRBJ1-4; no clear D. This CDR3 region has 18 residues. Germline assignment: CDR1 MGHDK and CDR2 SYGVNS. With 6 bases removed from V and 0 bases from J, the gap between germline ends came to 20 bases. The CDR3 here is CASSPGMTLFSTNEKLFF. CDR3 nucleotides: TGTGCCAGCAGCCCTGGAATGACTCTTTTTTCAACTAATGAAAAACTGTTTTTT.

In its sample, this clone was seen a few times. The V gene is TRBV7-3, the J gene TRBJ2-2; TRBD1 matches at 9 bases. The CDR3 totals 16 residues. Germline CDR1 SGHTA, CDR2 FQGTGA. V lost 5 bases and J lost 1; bases outside the gene matches: 5. Written as DNA, the CDR3 is TGTGCCAGCAGCCCCGAGGGACAGGGGAACACCGGGGAGCTGTTTTTT. Amino acids: CASSPEGQGNTGELFF.

V is TRBV7-9 and J is TRBJ1-1; 9 bases align to TRBD1. The ends lost 3 bases at V and 5 bases at J; junction bases unmatched: 7. Looked up from germline, CDR1 is SEHNR and CDR2 is FQNEAQ (reference sequence). The CDR3 runs to 15 residues. The CDR3 loop reads CASSFLGQGGTEAFF. For the CDR3, the DNA is TGTGCCAGCAGCTTTTTGGGACAGGGCGGGACTGAAGCTTTCTTT.